This T cell receptor (beta chain) comes out of a study of T-cell reconstitution after alpha-beta-depleted transplantation in children. Unique molecular identifiers were incorporated into the prepared TCRbeta library. TCRdb processed the PCR reads anew with MiXCR; each CDR3 protein has one entry. The table lists 450,000 to 550,000 distinct CDR3 sequences, over 10% of them singletons. This CDR3 is built from 14 residues. Germline lookup yields CDR1 LNHNV and CDR2 YYDKDF (reference sequence). Trimming stripped 1 base from V and 3 bases from J, with 9 bases between. The TCR comes from a female patient between 2 and 15 years old who had a stem cell transplant for aplastic anemia, so the T cells may come from the graft donor. Sample: PBMCs, mostly from graft donor cells, taken 180 days after TCRalphabeta/CD19-depleted stem cell transplant. The chain joins TRBV15 to TRBJ1-2, with D possibly matching TRBD1 (5 bases). CDR3: CATSRVQGDYGYTF. CDR3 nucleotides: TGTGCCACCAGCAGAGTCCAGGGAGACTATGGCTACACCTTC.